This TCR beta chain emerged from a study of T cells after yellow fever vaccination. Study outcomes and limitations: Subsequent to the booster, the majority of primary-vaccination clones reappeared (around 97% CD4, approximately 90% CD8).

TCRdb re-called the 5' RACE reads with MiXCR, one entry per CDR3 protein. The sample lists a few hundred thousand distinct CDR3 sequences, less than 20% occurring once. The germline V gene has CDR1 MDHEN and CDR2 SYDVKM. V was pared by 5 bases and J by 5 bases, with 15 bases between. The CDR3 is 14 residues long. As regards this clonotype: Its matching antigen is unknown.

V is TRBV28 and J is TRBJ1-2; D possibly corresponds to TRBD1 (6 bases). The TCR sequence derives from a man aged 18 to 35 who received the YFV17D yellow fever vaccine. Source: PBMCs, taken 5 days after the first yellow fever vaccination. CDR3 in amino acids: CASSLIPGVYGYTF. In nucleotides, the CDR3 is TGTGCCAGCAGTCTCATTCCAGGGGTTTATGGCTACACCTTC.